The 24 T cell receptor beta chains reported below all come from one sample, sequenced in a study of PD-L1 blockade in urothelial cancer. Using immunoSEQ multiplex PCR, the repertoire was profiled, and TCRdb retains in-frame clones only, with some absent. Of about 45,000 clones in the sample, more than 70% were seen once. The sample was PBMCs, taken around atezolizumab (anti-PD-L1) treatment. The receptors here all came from an elderly man with urothelial cancer.

This clone was counted once. The chain is built from TRBV10-3 and TRBJ2-7; D is perhaps TRBD2 (6 bases). The CDR3 sequence is 16 residues long. The ends were cut back, 0 bases at V and 3 bases at J, with 15 bases in the middle. Germline V gene lookup returns CDR1 ENHRY and CDR2 SYGVKD. The CDR3 loop is CAISESIGSGDYEQYF. CDR3 DNA: TGTGCCATCAGTGAGTCGATCGGTAGCGGTGACTACGAGCAGTACTTC.

The rearrangement uses TRBV28 and TRBJ2-7, with 15 bases that match TRBD2. The CDR3 loop spans 15 amino acids. The V segment lost 8 bases and the J segment 6 bases; nucleotides outside the gene matches: 8. Germline values: CDR1 MDHEN, CDR2 SYDVKM. CDR3 sequence: CASSRGTSGRSEQYF. The CDR3 bases are TGTGCCAGCTCCCGAGGGACTAGCGGGAGGTCCGAGCAGTACTTC. Combining the CDR3 with reference TRBV28 and TRBJ2-7 gives the whole variable domain DVKVTQSSRYLVKRTGEKVFLECVQDMDHENMFWYRQDPGLGLRLIYFSYDVKMKEKGDIPEGYSVSREKKERFSLILESASTNQTSMYLCASSRGTSGRSEQYFGPGTRLTVT.

The chain couples TRBV28 to TRBJ2-7; 8 bases fit TRBD1. Germline values: CDR1 MDHEN, CDR2 SYDVKM. Losses at the gene ends were 3 bases for V and 2 bases for J; bases not matched to a gene: 6. The CDR3 extends over 15 amino acids. The CDR3 is CASSFADRGAYEQYF. The CDR3 DNA follows: TGTGCCAGCAGTTTCGCCGACAGGGGAGCCTACGAGCAGTACTTC. The full variable domain, its missing parts supplied by reference TRBV28 and TRBJ2-7, is DVKVTQSSRYLVKRTGEKVFLECVQDMDHENMFWYRQDPGLGLRLIYFSYDVKMKEKGDIPEGYSVSREKKERFSLILESASTNQTSMYLCASSFADRGAYEQYFGPGTRLTVT.

The chain carries TRBV2 and TRBJ1-4, with a weak D call TRBD1 (5 bases). The germline CDR1 and CDR2 sequences are SNHLY and FYNNEI. The CDR3 length is 14 residues. Trimming left V 4 bases short and J 8 bases short, with 14 bases between. The CDR3 coding sequence is TGTGCCAGCAGTGTATCGGGCTGGGGCGAAAAACTGTTTTTT. This codes for CASSVSGWGEKLFF.

A single count supports this clone. This chain uses TRBV30 with TRBJ2-7, with a weak D call TRBD2 (6 bases). CDR3 length equals 14 residues. CDR1 GTSNPN and CDR2 SVGIG come from the germline V gene (reference sequence). V gave up 7 bases and J gave up 6 bases, with 22 bases separating them. The chain's CDR3 is CASTRADTSREQYF. For the CDR3, the DNA is TGTGCCTCCACGCGGGCAGACACTAGCCGCGAGCAGTACTTC.

The rearrangement links TRBV30 to TRBJ2-1, with 9 bases matching TRBD2. The CDR3 is 13 amino acids. Germline V gene lookup returns CDR1 GTSNPN and CDR2 SVGIG (reference sequence). Germline trimming cut 1 base from V and 6 bases from J; bases unmatched to any gene: 1. The CDR3 reads CAWSGTSANEQFF. The CDR3 DNA is TGTGCCTGGAGTGGGACTAGCGCCAATGAGCAGTTCTTC. Based on the CDR3 plus reference TRBV30 and TRBJ2-1, the full variable domain is SQTIHQWPATLVQPVGSPLSLECTVEGTSNPNLYWYRQAAGRGLQLLFYSVGIGQISSEVPQNLSASRPQDRQFILSSKKLLLSDSGFYLCAWSGTSANEQFFGPGTRLTVL.

The J gene is TRBJ2-2, the V gene TRBV5-1; 7 bases fit TRBD2. The CDR3 consists of 15 residues. V gave up 4 bases and J gave up 0 bases; unmatched junction bases: 3. Per germline, CDR1 SGHRS and CDR2 YFSETQ. The CDR3 reads CASSPGLTNTGELFF. CDR3 DNA sequence: TGCGCCAGCAGCCCGGGACTAACGAACACCGGGGAGCTGTTTTTT.

The chain links TRBV28 to TRBJ1-5; D is unresolved. CDR1 and CDR2 from the germline V gene are MDHEN and SYDVKM. V lost 5 bases and J 1 base, leaving 15 bases between the germline ends. The CDR3 contains 16 residues. CDR3 in amino acids: CASSARGKESNQPQHF. In DNA form, the CDR3 reads TGTGCCAGCAGTGCCCGGGGTAAGGAGAGCAATCAGCCCCAGCATTTT.

CDR3 protein: CASSGTSGYNEQFF. The CDR3 DNA follows: TGTGCCAGCAGCGGAACTAGCGGGTACAATGAGCAGTTCTTC. The chain carries TRBV5-4 and TRBJ2-1, with TRBD2 identical over 9 bases. Trimming took 4 bases from V and 4 from J; bases not matched to a gene: 3. The CDR3 loop spans 14 amino acids. The germline V gene has CDR1 SGHNT and CDR2 YYREEE (reference sequence). Complete variable domain (other parts from reference TRBV5-4 and TRBJ2-1): ETGVTQSPTHLIKTRGQQVTLRCSSQSGHNTVSWYQQALGQGPQFIFQYYREEENGRGNFPPRFSGLQFPNYSSELNVNALELDDSALYLCASSGTSGYNEQFFGPGTRLTVL.

The chain links TRBV9 to TRBJ2-4, with TRBD1 identical over 12 bases. This CDR3 region has 22 residues. Germline values: CDR1 SGDLS, CDR2 YYNGEE. V was pared by 4 bases and J by 5 bases, with 25 bases of the junction left unmatched. The CDR3 loop reads CASSLGTGGWGREARRENIQYF. The CDR3 DNA follows: TGTGCCAGCAGCCTTGGGACAGGGGGCTGGGGGCGGGAGGCCAGACGGGAAAACATTCAGTACTTC.

The rearrangement joins TRBV19 to TRBJ2-3; the match to TRBD2 covers 13 bases. CDR3 length: 17 amino acids. Germline lookup yields CDR1 LNHDA and CDR2 SQIVND (reference sequence). V dropped 3 bases and J dropped 5; count of bases not matched to a gene: 8. As DNA, the CDR3 is TGTGCCAGTAGTATCCCCGGACTAGCGGGAGTGGTAGATACGCAGTATTTT. This encodes CASSIPGLAGVVDTQYF.

This clone showed up just once. The V gene is TRBV11-2, the J gene TRBJ1-1; a weak D match, TRBD1 (5 bases). Germline V gene lookup returns CDR1 SGHAT and CDR2 FQNNGV. V was pared by 3 bases and J by 2 bases, with 7 bases between. The CDR3 sequence is 13 residues long. In DNA form, the CDR3 reads TGTGCCAGCAGCTTGGGACTTAACACTGAAGCTTTCTTT. Translated, it gives CASSLGLNTEAFF.

This clone was seen only a few times. The rearrangement joins TRBV5-4 to TRBJ1-2, with TRBD1 identical over 7 bases. The germline CDR1 and CDR2 sequences are SGHNT and YYREEE (reference sequence). The CDR3 length is 12 residues. V dropped 4 bases and J dropped 8; count of bases not matched to a gene: 5. This CDR3 reads CASSVDREGYTF. The CDR3 DNA reads as TGTGCCAGCAGCGTCGACAGGGAGGGCTACACCTTC.

The CDR3 DNA is TGTGCCAGCAGCGTAGGAGCGGGAGTCAGGTACTCCGGGGAGCTGTTTTTT. Translating gives CASSVGAGVRYSGELFF. The chain has TRBV9 and TRBJ2-2; 8 nucleotides match TRBD2. CDR3 length equals 17 residues. Germline CDR1 is SGDLS and CDR2 is YYNGEE. The J segment lost 6 bases and the V segment lost 0 bases, leaving 10 bases of the junction unmatched.

The V gene is TRBV18, the J gene TRBJ2-2; TRBD1 matches 7 bases. The CDR3 has 15 residues. The V gene end was trimmed by 2 bases and the J gene end by 4 bases; junction bases not matched to a gene: 4. The germline V gene has CDR1 KGHSH and CDR2 LQKENI. In nucleotides, the CDR3 is TGTGCCAGCTCACCAGAGGCAGGGGGCACCGGGGAGCTGTTTTTT. This gives the protein CASSPEAGGTGELFF.

V gene TRBV2 combines with J gene TRBJ1-5, with no clear D. The CDR3 has 16 residues. Deletions cut 5 bases from V and 0 bases from J, with 14 bases between. Germline values: CDR1 SNHLY, CDR2 FYNNEI. The CDR3 coding sequence is TGTGCCAGCAGTAACCCGAGGGTGGATAGCAATCAGCCCCAGCATTTT. As protein: CASSNPRVDSNQPQHF. The whole variable domain, filled in from reference TRBV2 and TRBJ1-5, reads EPEVTQTPSHQVTQMGQEVILRCVPISNHLYFYWYRQILGQKVEFLVSFYNNEISEKSEIFDDQFSVERPDGSNFTLKIRSTKLEDSAMYFCASSNPRVDSNQPQHFGDGTRLSIL.

This chain uses TRBV7-9 with TRBJ1-2, with 8 positions matching TRBD1. The CDR3 runs to 16 residues. V shed 0 bases, J shed 8 bases, and the junction held 11 bases outside the gene matches. Per germline, CDR1 SEHNR and CDR2 FQNEAQ (reference sequence). The CDR3 loop is CASSLAGTGLGLGYTF. The DNA of the CDR3 is TGTGCCAGCAGCTTAGCGGGGACAGGCCTTGGTCTGGGCTACACCTTC.

This sequence joins TRBV4-1 and TRBJ2-7; 8 bases line up with TRBD1. This CDR3 contains 14 residues. Germline trimming cut 5 bases from V and 7 bases from J; bases unmatched to any gene: 10. Germline-derived CDR1 and CDR2 are MGHRA and YSYEKL. This CDR3 is CASSSPGGLKEQYF. CDR3 DNA sequence: TGCGCCAGCAGCTCGCCAGGGGGCTTAAAAGAGCAGTACTTC.

The J gene is TRBJ2-2, the V gene TRBV27; 14 bases are shared with TRBD2. The CDR3 loop spans 16 amino acids. Trimming at V came to 4 bases and at J to 6 bases, leaving 4 bases not matched to a gene. Germline-derived CDR1 and CDR2 are MNHEY and SMNVEV (reference sequence). This chain's CDR3 is CASSSGTSGSAGELFF. The CDR3 nucleotides are TGTGCCAGCAGTTCTGGGACTAGCGGGAGCGCCGGGGAGCTGTTTTTT.

The chain has TRBV27 and TRBJ1-5; TRBD1 agrees at 7 bases. The CDR3 sequence is 15 residues long. The germline V gene encodes CDR1 MNHEY and CDR2 SMNVEV (reference sequence). The ends lost 4 bases at V and 3 bases at J; junction bases unmatched: 6. The CDR3, as DNA: TGTGCCAGCAGTTCGGGACAGTCCAACAATCAGCCCCAGCATTTT. It encodes CASSSGQSNNQPQHF.

The chain combines TRBV18 with TRBJ1-1; D not resolved. Trimming took 0 bases from V and 5 from J, leaving 7 bases between them. Germline V gives CDR1 KGHSH, CDR2 LQKENI. The CDR3 covers 13 residues. CDR3 protein: CASSPPTRTEAFF. CDR3 nucleotide sequence: TGTGCCAGCTCACCACCGACGCGGACTGAAGCTTTCTTT.

The chain carries TRBV10-2 and TRBJ2-5; a weak D match, TRBD2 (5 bases). Germline assignment: CDR1 WSHSY and CDR2 SAAADI. The CDR3 is 14 residues long. Trimming left V 2 bases short and J 5 bases short, with 12 bases between. The CDR3 region has the DNA TGCGCCAGCAGTGAGCCGCGTACTAGGGAGACCCAGTACTTC. Translated: CASSEPRTRETQYF.

V gene TRBV5-1 combines with J gene TRBJ1-2; TRBD1 aligns across 9 bases. The germline V gene has CDR1 SGHRS and CDR2 YFSETQ. J was trimmed by 6 bases and V by 6 bases; bases with no gene match: 21. The CDR3 contains 18 residues. The CDR3 DNA is TGCGCCAGCACCTTATCCTTAATGGTGGGGACAGGGTTGCATGGCTACACCTTC. Encoded protein: CASTLSLMVGTGLHGYTF.

V is TRBV5-1 and J is TRBJ2-1; perhaps TRBD2 as D (6 bases). CDR1 and CDR2 (germline): SGHRS, YFSETQ. The V end lost 4 bases, the J end lost 5 bases, and 19 bases lay between the germline ends. The CDR3 contains 16 residues. The CDR3 reads CASSRSGPGTDNEQFF. The CDR3 nucleotides are TGCGCCAGCAGCCGCAGCGGGCCGGGTACAGACAATGAGCAGTTCTTC.